Described below is a single TCR beta chain sequence and its context. Its antigen is unidentified. Using RNA template, CDR3s of TCR alpha and beta were amplified with iRepertoire arm-PCR. TCRdb analysed the multiplex PCR reads with MiXCR anew, one entry per CDR3 protein. The table includes about 180,000 distinct CDR3 sequences, approximately 40% detected once. The sample is drawn from a study of glioma-infiltrating T cells. Study conclusions and caveats: Above-expected tissue-blood divergence occurred in all gliomas, most in low-grade ones.

V was shortened by 4 bases and J by 0 bases, with 16 bases between the two germline ends. Looked up from germline, CDR1 is MGHRA and CDR2 is YSYEKL. The CDR3 contains 17 residues. The source material was glioma tissue, nonneoplastic brain tissue, or PBMCs (not recorded which). The origin of this receptor is a human donor with low-grade glioma or glioblastoma, undergoing nonglioma brain surgery, or in good health (not recorded which). The chain employs TRBV4-1 and TRBJ1-3; D may be TRBD1 (5 bases). CDR3 in DNA: TGCGCCAGCAGCCTTCAATCCACCGGGACCTCTGGAAACACCATATATTTT. It translates to CASSLQSTGTSGNTIYF.